A selection of T cell receptor beta chains follows, all from one sample in a study of cytomegalovirus exposure and HLA in healthy donors. Profiling relied on immunoSEQ multiplex PCR, and the TCRdb table lists in-frame clones only, not all of them. The table has roughly 130,000 clones, about nine tenths seen once. The sequenced material came from PBMCs. The origin of the receptors is a young man in good health and CMV-seronegative. Each CDR3 is given with its conserved first and last residue. Fields, in order: J gene, V gene, CDR3 protein.

TRBJ1-3	TRBV4-1	CASSQVRDTIYF
TRBJ1-1	TRBV18	CASSLSPDRANTEAFF
TRBJ1-2	TRBV6-5	CASSSPGLANYGYTF
TRBJ1-1	TRBV6-1	CASSPALQGSAFF
TRBJ2-7	TRBV9	CASSVLFLASEPYEQYF
TRBJ2-3	TRBV10-3	CAISESYGSGNFSRTDTQYF
TRBJ1-6	TRBV19	CASSIDPGDSNSPLHF
TRBJ1-3	TRBV5-4	CASSLGRGLGNTIYF
TRBJ1-1	TRBV27	CASSLEPPRPNTEAFF
TRBJ2-2	TRBV5-1	CASSLTDQNTGELFF
TRBJ2-7	TRBV15	CATSRQLAGGYEQYF
TRBJ1-1	TRBV11-2	CASSFPGQGVLGAFF
TRBJ2-7	TRBV7-2	CASSLLATLSYEQYF
TRBJ2-1	TRBV7-2	CASSARQGANEQFF
TRBJ2-5	TRBV19	CASSLAGRIQETQYF
TRBJ2-4	TRBV5-1	CASSSGTGVLIQYF
TRBJ2-1	TRBV10-3	CAISGSQQGAPIVEQFF
TRBJ1-4	TRBV11-2	CASSLIAGYEKLFF
TRBJ2-7	TRBV18	CASSPSGPYEQYF
TRBJ2-5	TRBV7-6	CASSLAGGPGETQYF
TRBJ2-1	TRBV9	CASSDNRDEQFF
TRBJ2-4	TRBV4-1	CASREELAKNIQYF
TRBJ2-7	TRBV6-5	CASSYVGEFYEQYF
TRBJ2-2	TRBV18	CASSPGTENTGELFF
TRBJ2-5	TRBV7-3	CASSRLGGQETQYF
TRBJ1-1	TRBV7-9	CATYEGDTEAFF
TRBJ1-1	TRBV18	CASSPRRQGARPTEAFF
TRBJ2-3	TRBV6-4	CASSFTGTTSTDTQYF
TRBJ2-7	TRBV6-5	CASSYQGSIYEQYF
TRBJ2-1	TRBV19	CASSIGQSSYNEQFF
TRBJ2-7	TRBV7-2	CASSQRRVFLYEQYF
TRBJ1-4	TRBV30	CAWSAQVNNEKLFF
TRBJ2-1	TRBV7-3	CASSSSGRYNEQFF
TRBJ2-7	TRBV21-1	CASSKGGVRPKYEQYF
TRBJ2-7	TRBV9	CASSVEIGTYEQYF
TRBJ2-3	TRBV7-7	CASSLTGGEDTQYF
TRBJ1-4	TRBV4-3	CASSQVVGGLATNEKLFF